Described below is a single T cell receptor beta chain sequence and its context. The data derive from a study of regulatory T cells in long-lasting Graves disease. Specified time point: newly diagnosed GD, antithyroid drugs for less than 3 months. PBMCs were the source of the RNA used for TCR sequencing. The CDR3 runs 18 residues. The V segment lost 2 bases and the J segment 5 bases; nucleotides outside the gene matches: 16. Germline CDR1 SEHNR, CDR2 FQNEAQ (reference sequence). Building the TCR beta libraries relied on iRepertoire HTBI primers, and CDR3 regions underwent Arm-PCR. TCRdb reprocessed the multiplex PCR reads via MiXCR and lists one record per CDR3 protein. The sample records 400,000 to 650,000 distinct CDR3 sequences, around 16% being singletons. These records were also assigned to another study, of T cells in Graves' hyperthyroidism and ophthalmopathy.

The sequence was collected from a woman between 40 and 65 years old with Graves disease. The chain couples TRBV7-9 to TRBJ1-2, with 8 bases identical to TRBD1. The material was peripheral blood mononuclear cells (PBMCs), obtained at new diagnosis, from a patient treated with antithyroid drugs. The CDR3 nucleotides are TGTGCCAGCAGCTTACCTGTCCCGGGACAGGCGTCTGAGTATGGCTACACCTTC. It yields the protein CASSLPVPGQASEYGYTF.